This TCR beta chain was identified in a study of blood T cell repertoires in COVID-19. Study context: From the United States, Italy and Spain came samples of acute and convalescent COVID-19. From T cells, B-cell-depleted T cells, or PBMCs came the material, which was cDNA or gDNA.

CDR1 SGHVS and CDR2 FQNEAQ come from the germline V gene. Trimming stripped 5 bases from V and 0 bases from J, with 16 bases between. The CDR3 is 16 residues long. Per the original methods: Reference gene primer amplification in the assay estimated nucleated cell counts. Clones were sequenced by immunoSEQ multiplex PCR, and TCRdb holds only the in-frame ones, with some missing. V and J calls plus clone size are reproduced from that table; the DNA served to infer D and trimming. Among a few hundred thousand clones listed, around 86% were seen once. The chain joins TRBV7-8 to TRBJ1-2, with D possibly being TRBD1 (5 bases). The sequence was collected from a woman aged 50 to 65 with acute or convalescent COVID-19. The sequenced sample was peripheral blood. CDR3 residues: CASSPQPGGTNYGYTF. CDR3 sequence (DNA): TGTGCCAGCAGCCCGCAGCCGGGGGGAACTAACTATGGCTACACCTTC.